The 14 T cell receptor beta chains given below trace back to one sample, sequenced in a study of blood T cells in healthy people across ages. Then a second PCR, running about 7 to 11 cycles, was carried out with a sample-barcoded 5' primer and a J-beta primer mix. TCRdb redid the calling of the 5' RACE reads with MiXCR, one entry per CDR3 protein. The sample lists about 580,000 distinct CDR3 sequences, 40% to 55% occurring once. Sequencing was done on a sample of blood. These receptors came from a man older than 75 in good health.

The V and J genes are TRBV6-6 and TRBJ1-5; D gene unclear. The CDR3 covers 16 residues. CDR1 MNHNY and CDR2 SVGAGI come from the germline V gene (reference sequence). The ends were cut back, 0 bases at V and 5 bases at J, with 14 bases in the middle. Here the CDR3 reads CASSYSSMVLHQPQHF. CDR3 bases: TGTGCCAGCAGTTACTCGTCCATGGTCCTACATCAGCCCCAGCATTTT.

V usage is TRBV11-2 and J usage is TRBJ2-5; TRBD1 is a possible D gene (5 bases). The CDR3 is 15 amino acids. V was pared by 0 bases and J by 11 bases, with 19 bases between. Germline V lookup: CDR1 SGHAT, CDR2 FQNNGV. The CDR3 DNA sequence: TGTGCCAGCAGCTTAGAGACAGTACGAGGTAATGAGCAGTACTTC. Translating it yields CASSLETVRGNEQYF.

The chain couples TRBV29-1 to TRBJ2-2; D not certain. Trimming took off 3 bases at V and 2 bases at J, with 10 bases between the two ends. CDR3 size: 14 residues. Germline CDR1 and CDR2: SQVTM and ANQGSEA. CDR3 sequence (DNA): TGCAGCGTTGATGGCCGACCCAACACCGGGGAGCTGTTTTTT. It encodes CSVDGRPNTGELFF.

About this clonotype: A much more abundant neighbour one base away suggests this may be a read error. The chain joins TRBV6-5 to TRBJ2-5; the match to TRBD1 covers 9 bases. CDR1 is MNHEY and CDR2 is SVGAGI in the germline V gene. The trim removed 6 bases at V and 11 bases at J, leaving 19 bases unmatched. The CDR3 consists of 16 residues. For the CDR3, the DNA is TGTGCCAGCAGCCCTTCGCCGGGACAGGGTGCAGGGGAGCAGTACTTC. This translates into CASSPSPGQGAGEQYF.

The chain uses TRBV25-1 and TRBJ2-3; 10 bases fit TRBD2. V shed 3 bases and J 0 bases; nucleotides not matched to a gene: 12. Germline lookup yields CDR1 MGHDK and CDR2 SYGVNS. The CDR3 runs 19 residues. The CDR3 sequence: CASSDPSGGARGSTDTQYF. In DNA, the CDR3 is TGTGCCAGCAGTGACCCAAGCGGGGGGGCCCGAGGGAGCACAGATACGCAGTATTTT. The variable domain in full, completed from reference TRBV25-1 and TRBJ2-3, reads EADIYQTPRYLVIGTGKKITLECSQTMGHDKMYWYQQDPGMELHLIHYSYGVNSTEKGDLSSESTVSRIRTEHFPLTLESARPSHTSQYLCASSDPSGGARGSTDTQYFGPGTRLTVL.

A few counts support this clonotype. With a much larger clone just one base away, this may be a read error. CDR3 DNA: TGTGCCAGCACAGCGGACAGGGGCTACGAGCAGTACTTC. It is translated as CASTADRGYEQYF. The V gene is TRBV6-5, the J gene TRBJ2-7; TRBD1 agrees at 9 bases. Germline loops: CDR1 MNHEY, CDR2 SVGAGI. Trimming removed 7 bases from V and 3 bases from J; junction bases left unmatched: 4. This CDR3 region has 13 residues.

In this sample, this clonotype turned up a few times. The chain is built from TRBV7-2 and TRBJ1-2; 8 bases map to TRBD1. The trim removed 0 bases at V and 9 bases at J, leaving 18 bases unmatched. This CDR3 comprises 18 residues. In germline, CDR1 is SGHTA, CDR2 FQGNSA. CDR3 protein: CASSLASGTGSVEDSYTF. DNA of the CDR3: TGTGCCAGCAGCTTAGCGTCCGGGACAGGATCTGTCGAAGATAGCTACACCTTC.

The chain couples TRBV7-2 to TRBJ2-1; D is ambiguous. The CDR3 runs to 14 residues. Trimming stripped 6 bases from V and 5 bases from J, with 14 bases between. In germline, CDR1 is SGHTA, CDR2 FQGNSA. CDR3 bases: TGTGCCAGCAGACCAGACGGAGATAACAATGAGCAGTTCTTC. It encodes CASRPDGDNNEQFF.

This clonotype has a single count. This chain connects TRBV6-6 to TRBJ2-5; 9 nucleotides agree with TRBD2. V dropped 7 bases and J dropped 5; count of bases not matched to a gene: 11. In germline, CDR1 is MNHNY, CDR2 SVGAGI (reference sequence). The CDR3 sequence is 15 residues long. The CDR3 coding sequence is TGTGCCAGCAAGGAGGTAGCGGGAGTGTTGGAGACCCAGTACTTC. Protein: CASKEVAGVLETQYF.

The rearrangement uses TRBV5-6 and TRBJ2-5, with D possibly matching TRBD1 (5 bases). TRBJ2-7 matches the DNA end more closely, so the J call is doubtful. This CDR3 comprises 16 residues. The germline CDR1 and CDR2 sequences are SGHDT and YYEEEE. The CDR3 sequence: CASSLLGVGIGYEQYF. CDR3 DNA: TGTGCCAGCAGCTTGTTAGGGGTGGGGATCGGGTACGAGCAGTACTTC.

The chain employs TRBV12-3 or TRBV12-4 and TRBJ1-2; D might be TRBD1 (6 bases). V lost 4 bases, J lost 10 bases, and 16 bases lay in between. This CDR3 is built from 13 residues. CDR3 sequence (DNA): TGTGCCAGCAGTTCCACGCTGGGGGCCCTCTACACCTTC. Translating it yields CASSSTLGALYTF.

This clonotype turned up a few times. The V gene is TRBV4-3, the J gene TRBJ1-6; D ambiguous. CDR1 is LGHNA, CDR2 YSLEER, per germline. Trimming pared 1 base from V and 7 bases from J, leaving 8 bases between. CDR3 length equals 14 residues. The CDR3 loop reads CASSQGRTNSPLHF. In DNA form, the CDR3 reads TGCGCCAGCAGCCAAGGCCGTACAAATTCACCCCTCCACTTT.

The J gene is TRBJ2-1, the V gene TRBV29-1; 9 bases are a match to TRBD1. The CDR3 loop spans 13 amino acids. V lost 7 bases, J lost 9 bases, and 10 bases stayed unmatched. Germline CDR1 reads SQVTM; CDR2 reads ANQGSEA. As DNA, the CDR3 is TGCAGCGGGGGGCCGGGACAGGGTATTGAGCAGTTCTTC. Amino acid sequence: CSGGPGQGIEQFF.

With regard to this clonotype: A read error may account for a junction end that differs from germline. DNA for the CDR3: TGTGCCAGCAGTTGGACAGGGATCTATGGCGACACCTTC. It specifies CASSWTGIYGDTF. The chain is built from TRBV27 and TRBJ1-2, with TRBD1 matching 8 bases. Germline assignment: CDR1 MNHEY and CDR2 SMNVEV (reference sequence). The CDR3 totals 13 residues.